The 11 T cell receptor beta chains presented below share a single source sample, sequenced in a study of cytomegalovirus exposure and HLA in healthy donors. Generated by immunoSEQ multiplex PCR, the TCRdb table keeps only in-frame clones and is missing some. The sample contains 200,000 to 300,000 clones, approximately 83% of which appear only once. Material: PBMCs. The receptors were sampled from a woman aged 25 to 39 in good health and CMV-seropositive.

This chain joins TRBV5-5 and TRBJ1-1; no clear D. V lost 4 bases and J lost 3, with 7 bases in between. CDR3 length: 12 residues. Looked up from germline, CDR1 is SGHKS and CDR2 is YYEKEE (reference sequence). The CDR3 is CASSLVDTEAFF. The CDR3 DNA reads TGTGCCAGCAGCCTAGTAGACACTGAAGCTTTCTTT.

In this sample, this clone turned up a few times. CDR3 DNA: TGCGCCAGCAGGCAACAGAGCTCTGGAAACACCATATATTTT. Protein: CASRQQSSGNTIYF. The chain couples TRBV5-1 to TRBJ1-3; D not certain. The ends were cut back, 5 bases at V and 0 bases at J, with 9 bases in the middle. This CDR3 region has 14 residues. Germline V CDR1 and CDR2: SGHRS, YFSETQ.

The J gene is TRBJ1-2, the V gene TRBV11-2, with 9 bases aligning to TRBD1. Germline lookup yields CDR1 SGHAT and CDR2 FQNNGV. CDR3 length equals 13 residues. V was pared by 3 bases and J by 10 bases, with 6 bases of the junction left unmatched. In DNA form, the CDR3 reads TGTGCCAGCAGCTTCTGGGACAGGGCGAACTACACCTTC. Residues: CASSFWDRANYTF.

V is TRBV5-8 and J is TRBJ2-1; D is uncertain. In germline, CDR1 is SGHTS, CDR2 YDEGEE. V was shortened by 0 bases and J by 1 base, with 8 bases between the two germline ends. The CDR3 runs 15 residues. This CDR3 reads CASSLGQASYNEQFF. The CDR3 DNA follows: TGTGCCAGCAGCTTGGGCCAGGCTTCCTACAATGAGCAGTTCTTC.

This clone appeared a single time. This chain connects TRBV7-9 to TRBJ2-7; 10 nucleotides agree with TRBD2. Trimming removed 1 base from V and 2 bases from J; junction bases left unmatched: 5. This CDR3 is 16 amino acids long. Germline V gene sequence: CDR1 SEHNR, CDR2 FQNEAQ (reference sequence). The CDR3, as DNA: TGTGCCAGCAGCTTAGGCCTAGCGGGAGAGCCCTACGAGCAGTACTTC. This encodes CASSLGLAGEPYEQYF.

This CDR3 reads CASSFRPSGLSYEQYF. CDR3 nucleotides: TGTGCCAGCAGTTTCCGTCCCTCGGGGTTATCCTACGAGCAGTACTTC. J is TRBJ2-7 and V is TRBV28, with D possibly TRBD2 on 5 matching bases. The CDR3 is 16 amino acids. V lost 3 bases and J 1 base, leaving 16 bases between the germline ends. CDR1 MDHEN and CDR2 SYDVKM come from the germline V gene.

This chain links TRBV11-2 with TRBJ2-7, with TRBD2 matching over 12 bases. With 4 bases clipped from V and 4 bases from J, the junction kept 8 bases outside the gene matches. The germline CDR1 and CDR2 sequences are SGHAT and FQNNGV. This CDR3 has 16 amino acids. The CDR3 loop reads CASSSTTSGRGYEQYF. CDR3 bases: TGTGCCAGCAGCTCGACGACTAGCGGGAGAGGGTACGAGCAGTACTTC.

This clone came up once. The rearrangement joins TRBV7-9 to TRBJ1-2; tentative D call: TRBD1 (6 bases). V lost 5 bases to trimming and J lost 8 bases, with 9 bases between them. The CDR3 contains 11 residues. CDR1 is SEHNR, CDR2 FQNEAQ, per germline (reference sequence). CDR3 coding DNA: TGTGCCAGCAGCACAGGGTCGGGCTACACCTTC. Its protein product is CASSTGSGYTF.

The chain has TRBV11-2 and TRBJ2-5; 8 bases are shared with TRBD1. Germline CDR1 and CDR2: SGHAT and FQNNGV. Trimming at V came to 6 bases and at J to 2 bases, leaving 11 bases not matched to a gene. CDR3 length: 16 amino acids. In DNA form, the CDR3 reads TGTGCCAGCAGTCCCGTGGACAGGGCGCGGCAAGAGACCCAGTACTTC. Its protein is CASSPVDRARQETQYF. Full variable domain (outside the CDR3, taken from reference TRBV11-2 and TRBJ2-5): EAGVAQSPRYKIIEKRQSVAFWCNPISGHATLYWYQQILGQGPKLLIQFQNNGVVDDSQLPKDRFSAERLKGVDSTLKIQPAKLEDSAVYLCASSPVDRARQETQYFGPGTRLLVL.

This chain links TRBV5-6 with TRBJ2-3, with TRBD2 matching 14 bases. Germline V gives CDR1 SGHDT, CDR2 YYEEEE. The V and J ends lost 3 bases and 4 bases, in that order; junction bases with no gene match: 4. The CDR3 contains 16 residues. CDR3 loop: CASSWGLAGDSDTQYF. CDR3 sequence (DNA): TGTGCCAGCAGCTGGGGACTAGCGGGAGACTCAGATACGCAGTATTTT.

The rearrangement links TRBV19 to TRBJ1-1; D gene uncertain. This CDR3 has 15 amino acids. V lost 5 bases and J lost 3, with 16 bases in between. Looked up from germline, CDR1 is LNHDA and CDR2 is SQIVND (reference sequence). CDR3 sequence: CASSVRGITDTEAFF. CDR3 bases: TGTGCCAGTAGTGTACGAGGCATTACGGACACTGAAGCTTTCTTT.